This TCR beta chain was identified in a study of blood T cell repertoires in COVID-19. Germline lookup yields CDR1 LNHDA and CDR2 SQIVND (reference sequence). The CDR3 has 14 residues. J lost 3 bases, V lost 5 bases, and 5 bases had no gene match. Source study methods: The assay estimated nucleated cells by amplifying reference gene primers. Assay used: immunoSEQ multiplex PCR; TCRdb lists only in-frame clones, some missing. V and J calls and clone size are given by that table; D and trimming were obtained from the DNA. The sample yields 300,000 to 400,000 clones, approximately 81% seen once. Participants were aged about 18 to 90 years, lived in over 20 US areas, and enrolled virtually. Exposed volunteers were people who met a COVID-19 case within 2 weeks before study entry.

The chain recombines TRBV19 with TRBJ1-2, with 8 bases fitting TRBD1. The TCR comes from a woman aged 25-40 years who had been exposed to COVID-19. The sample comprised PBMCs or T cells enriched from blood (not recorded which). CDR3 protein: CASSLGQGHYGYTF. The CDR3 region has the DNA TGTGCCAGTAGTCTTGGACAGGGACACTATGGCTACACCTTC.